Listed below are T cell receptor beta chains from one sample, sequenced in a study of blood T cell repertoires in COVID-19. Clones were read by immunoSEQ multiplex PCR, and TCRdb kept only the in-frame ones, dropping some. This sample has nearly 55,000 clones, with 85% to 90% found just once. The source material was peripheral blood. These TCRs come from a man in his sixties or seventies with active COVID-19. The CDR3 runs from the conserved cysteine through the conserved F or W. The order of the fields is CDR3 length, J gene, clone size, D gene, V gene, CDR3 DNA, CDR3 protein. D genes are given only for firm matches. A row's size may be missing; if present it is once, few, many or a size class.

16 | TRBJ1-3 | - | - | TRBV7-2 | TGTGCCAGCAGCCAAAGACAGATAGGCTCTGGAAACACCATATATTTT | CASSQRQIGSGNTIYF
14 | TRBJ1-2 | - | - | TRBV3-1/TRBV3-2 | TGTGCCAGCACCACTGGGGGGGCTGACTATGGCTACACCTTC | CASTTGGADYGYTF
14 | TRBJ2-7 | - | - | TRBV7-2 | TGTGCCAGCAGCTTCCGGGTCACCGACTACGAGCAGTACTTC | CASSFRVTDYEQYF
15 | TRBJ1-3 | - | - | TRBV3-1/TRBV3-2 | TGTGCCAGCAGCCAAGAGGGCGCGGGGGGAAACACCATATATTTT | CASSQEGAGGNTIYF
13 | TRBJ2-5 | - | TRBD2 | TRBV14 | TGTGCCAGCAGCCAAACGGGGACTACTACCAACTACTTC | CASSQTGTTTNYF
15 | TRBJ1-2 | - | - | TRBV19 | TGTGCCAGTAGTATTGTGGCAGGAAGAGTCTATGGCTACACCTTC | CASSIVAGRVYGYTF
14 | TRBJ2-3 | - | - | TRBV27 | TGTGCCAGCAGTTTTTATTCAGATCCAGATACGCAGTATTTT | CASSFYSDPDTQYF
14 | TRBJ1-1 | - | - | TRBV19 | TGTGCCAGTAGACTGCGGGGGGGAAACACTGAAGCTTTCTTT | CASRLRGGNTEAFF
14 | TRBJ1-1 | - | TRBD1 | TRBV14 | TGTGCCAGCAGCCCGGGACAGCCAACCACTGAAGCTTTCTTT | CASSPGQPTTEAFF
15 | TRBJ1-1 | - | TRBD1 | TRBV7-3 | TGTGCCAGCAGCTCTGGGACAGGGAGGGACACTGAAGCTTTCTTT | CASSSGTGRDTEAFF
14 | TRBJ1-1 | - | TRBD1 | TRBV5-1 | TGCGCCAGCAGCTTGACCACAGGGGGGACTGAAGCTTTCTTT | CASSLTTGGTEAFF
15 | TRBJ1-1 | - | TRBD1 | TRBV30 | TGTGCCTGCGGACAGGGAAAGGGGATGAACACTGAAGCTTTCTTT | CACGQGKGMNTEAFF
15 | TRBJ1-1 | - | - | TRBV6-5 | TGTGCCAGCAGTACGGCTACAGGGTGGGGCACTGAAGCTTTCTTT | CASSTATGWGTEAFF
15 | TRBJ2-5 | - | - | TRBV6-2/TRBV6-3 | TGTGCCAGCAGTTACCGTACCGCCGTCGGTTATACCCAGTACTTC | CASSYRTAVGYTQYF
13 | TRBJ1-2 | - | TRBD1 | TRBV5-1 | TGCGCCAGCAGCCTCGACAGGGACTATGGCTACACCTTC | CASSLDRDYGYTF
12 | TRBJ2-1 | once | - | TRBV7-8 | TGTGCCAGCAGCGTCACAGGGAATGAGCAGTTCTTC | CASSVTGNEQFF
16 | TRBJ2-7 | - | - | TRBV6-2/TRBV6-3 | TGTGCCAGCAGTTATTCAAGTCAGAGGCGGGTCTACGAGCAGTACTTC | CASSYSSQRRVYEQYF
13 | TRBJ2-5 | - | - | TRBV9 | TGTGCCAGCAGCGTAGGCACAAAAGAGACCCAGTACTTC | CASSVGTKETQYF
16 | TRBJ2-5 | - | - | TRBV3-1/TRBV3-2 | TGTGCCAGCAGCTTAAGGGTGGGGGGGCAAATGGAGACCCAGTACTTC | CASSLRVGGQMETQYF
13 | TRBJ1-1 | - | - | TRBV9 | TGTGCCAGCAGCCTCCTCCTGAACACTGAAGCTTTCTTT | CASSLLLNTEAFF
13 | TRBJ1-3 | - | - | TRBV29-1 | TGCAGCGTTGAAGGGCAGTTTGGAAACACCATATATTTT | CSVEGQFGNTIYF
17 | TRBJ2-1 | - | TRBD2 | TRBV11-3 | TGTGCCAGCAGCTGGACGGATATTAGCGGGGGATACAATGAGCAGTTCTTC | CASSWTDISGGYNEQFF
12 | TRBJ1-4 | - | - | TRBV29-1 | TGCAGCGTTGGGAGGGTCGGAGAAAAACTGTTTTTT | CSVGRVGEKLFF
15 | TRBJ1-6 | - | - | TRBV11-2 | TGTGCCAGCAGCAACCGACAGGTGTATAATTCACCCCTCCACTTT | CASSNRQVYNSPLHF
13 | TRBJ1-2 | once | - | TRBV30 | TGTGCCTGGATTAACAGAAAAAACTATGGCTACACCTTC | CAWINRKNYGYTF
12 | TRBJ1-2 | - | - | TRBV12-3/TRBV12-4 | TGTGCCAGCACCCGAGTTAACTATGGCTACACCTTC | CASTRVNYGYTF
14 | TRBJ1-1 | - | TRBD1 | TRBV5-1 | TGCGCCAGCAGCTTGGGGACAGGGAACACTGAAGCTTTCTTT | CASSLGTGNTEAFF
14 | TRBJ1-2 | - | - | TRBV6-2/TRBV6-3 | TGTGCCAGCAGCCCTCTCTCAGACTTCTATGGCTACACCTTC | CASSPLSDFYGYTF
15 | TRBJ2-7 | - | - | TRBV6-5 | TGTGCCAGCAGTTACTCGGGACATAGGGCCTACGAGCAGTACTTC | CASSYSGHRAYEQYF
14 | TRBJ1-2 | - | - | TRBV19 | TGTGCCAGTAGTATTATACGGCTCGAGGATGGCTACACCTTC | CASSIIRLEDGYTF